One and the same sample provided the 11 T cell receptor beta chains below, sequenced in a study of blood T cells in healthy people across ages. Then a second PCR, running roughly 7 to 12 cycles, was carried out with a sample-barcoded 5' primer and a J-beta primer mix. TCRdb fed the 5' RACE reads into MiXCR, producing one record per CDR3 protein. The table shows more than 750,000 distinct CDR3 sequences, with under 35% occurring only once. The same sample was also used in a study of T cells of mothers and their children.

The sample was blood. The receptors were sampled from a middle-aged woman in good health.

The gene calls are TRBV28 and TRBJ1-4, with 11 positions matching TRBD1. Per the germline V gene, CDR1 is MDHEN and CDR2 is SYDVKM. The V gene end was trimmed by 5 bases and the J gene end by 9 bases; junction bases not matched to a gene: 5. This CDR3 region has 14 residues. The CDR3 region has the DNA TGTGCCAGCAGTCCCGGGACAGGGGGGAAAAAACTGTTTTTT. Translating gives CASSPGTGGKKLFF.

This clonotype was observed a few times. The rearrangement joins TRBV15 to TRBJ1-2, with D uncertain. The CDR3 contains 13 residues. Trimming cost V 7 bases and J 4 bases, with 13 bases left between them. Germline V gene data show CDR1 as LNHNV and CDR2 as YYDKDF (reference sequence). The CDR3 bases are TGTGCCACCACCGAAGAGGGTAGCTATGGCTACACCTTC. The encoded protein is CATTEEGSYGYTF.

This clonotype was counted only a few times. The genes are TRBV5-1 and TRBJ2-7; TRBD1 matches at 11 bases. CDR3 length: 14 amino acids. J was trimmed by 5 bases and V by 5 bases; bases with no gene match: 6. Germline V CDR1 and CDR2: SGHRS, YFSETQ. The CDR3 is CASSQEDRGHEQYF. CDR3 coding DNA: TGCGCCAGCAGTCAGGAGGACAGGGGGCACGAGCAGTACTTC. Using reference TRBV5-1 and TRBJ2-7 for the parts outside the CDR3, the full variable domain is KAGVTQTPRYLIKTRGQQVTLSCSPISGHRSVSWYQQTPGQGLQFLFEYFSETQRNKGNFPGRFSGRQFSNSRSEMNVSTLELGDSALYLCASSQEDRGHEQYFGPGTRLTVT.

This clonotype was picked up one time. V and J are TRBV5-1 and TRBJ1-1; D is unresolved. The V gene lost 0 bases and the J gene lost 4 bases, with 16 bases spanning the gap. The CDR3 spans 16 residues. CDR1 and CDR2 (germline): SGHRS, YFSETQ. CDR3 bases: TGCGCCAGCAGCTTGGAGGGCTCTTCGGCTGGCACTGAAGCTTTCTTT. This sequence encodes CASSLEGSSAGTEAFF.

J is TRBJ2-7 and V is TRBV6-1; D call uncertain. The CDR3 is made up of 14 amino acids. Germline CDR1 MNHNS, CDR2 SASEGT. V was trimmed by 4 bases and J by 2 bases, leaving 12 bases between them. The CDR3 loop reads CASSGPRRTYEQYF. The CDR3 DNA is TGTGCCAGCAGTGGGCCACGCAGGACCTACGAGCAGTACTTC.

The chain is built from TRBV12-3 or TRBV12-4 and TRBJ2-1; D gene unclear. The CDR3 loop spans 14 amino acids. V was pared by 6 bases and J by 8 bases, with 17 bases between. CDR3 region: CASSPRLGLYEQFF. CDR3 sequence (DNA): TGTGCCAGCAGCCCCCGGCTCGGATTATATGAGCAGTTCTTC.

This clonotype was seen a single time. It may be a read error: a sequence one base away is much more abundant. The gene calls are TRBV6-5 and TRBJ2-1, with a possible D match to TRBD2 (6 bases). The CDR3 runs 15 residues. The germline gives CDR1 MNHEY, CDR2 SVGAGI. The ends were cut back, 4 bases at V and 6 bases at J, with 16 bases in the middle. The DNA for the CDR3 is TGTGCCAGCAGTTCTATGGGACTGGCGAGCAATGAGCAGTTCTTC. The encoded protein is CASSSMGLASNEQFF.

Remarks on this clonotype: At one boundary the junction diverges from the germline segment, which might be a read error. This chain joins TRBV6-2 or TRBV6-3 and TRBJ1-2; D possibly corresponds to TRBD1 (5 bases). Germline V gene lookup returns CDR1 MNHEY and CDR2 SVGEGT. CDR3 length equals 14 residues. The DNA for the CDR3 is TGCGCCACGCTCGAGGAAGGGAGGGACTATGGCCACACCTTC. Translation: CATLEEGRDYGHTF.

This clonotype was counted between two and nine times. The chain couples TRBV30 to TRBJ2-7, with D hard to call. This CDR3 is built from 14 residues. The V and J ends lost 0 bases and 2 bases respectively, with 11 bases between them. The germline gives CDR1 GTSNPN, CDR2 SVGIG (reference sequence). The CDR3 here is CAWSVPGLPYEQYF. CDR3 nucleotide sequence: TGTGCCTGGAGTGTACCGGGTCTCCCCTACGAGCAGTACTTC.

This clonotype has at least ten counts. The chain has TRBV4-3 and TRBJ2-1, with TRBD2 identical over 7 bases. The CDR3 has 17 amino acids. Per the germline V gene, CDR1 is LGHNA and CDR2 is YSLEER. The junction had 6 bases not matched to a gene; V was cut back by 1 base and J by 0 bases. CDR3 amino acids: CASSQVLAKSSYNEQFF. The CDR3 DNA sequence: TGCGCCAGCAGCCAAGTACTAGCGAAGAGCTCCTACAATGAGCAGTTCTTC.

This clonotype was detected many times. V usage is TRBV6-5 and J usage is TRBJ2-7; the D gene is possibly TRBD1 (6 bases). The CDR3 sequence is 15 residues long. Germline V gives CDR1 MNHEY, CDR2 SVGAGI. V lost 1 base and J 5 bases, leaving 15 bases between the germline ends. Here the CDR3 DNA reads TGTGCCAGCAGTTACTTTACAGGGATAATCGACGAGCAGTACTTC. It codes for CASSYFTGIIDEQYF.